This T cell receptor beta chain was identified in a study of OX40 agonist ivuxolimab in advanced cancers. On the study more broadly: Hepatocellular carcinoma, melanoma, renal cell or head and neck cancer affected the dose-escalation patients. Three patients had partial responses: one hepatocellular carcinoma, two cutaneous melanoma.

CDR3 length equals 16 residues. The V end lost 4 bases, the J end lost 0 bases, and 11 bases lay between the germline ends. The germline V gene encodes CDR1 SGHDT and CDR2 YYEEEE. Study-level points and caveats: At 0.1 to 3.0 mg/kg, clonal expansion of CD4+ and CD8+ blood T cells had occurred by week 6. Among the least clonally expanded were partial responders at 0.1-3.0 mg/kg.

With regard to this clone: Its antigen is undetermined.

The table came from immunoSEQ multiplex PCR; TCRdb's copy has only in-frame clones and leaves some out. The sample lists over 90,000 clones, roughly 95% occurring once. This receptor was taken from an adult with an advanced solid tumor such as melanoma, head and neck, liver or kidney cancer. Sequenced material: CD4+ or CD8+ T cells sorted from blood, taken in a trial of the OX40 agonist ivuxolimab. The V call is TRBV5-6, the J call TRBJ2-6; D call uncertain. The CDR3 nucleotides read TGTGCCAGCAGCCGCAATACGGGCTCTGGGGCCAACGTCCTGACTTTC. This encodes CASSRNTGSGANVLTF.